The TCR beta chain described here comes from a study of OX40 agonist ivuxolimab in advanced cancers. Study in general: The study enrolled dose-escalation patients with hepatocellular carcinoma, melanoma, renal cell or head and neck cancer. Cohort: approximately 79% men, mean age approximately 66, aged roughly 23 to 79. A partial response was reached by three patients: one with hepatocellular carcinoma and two with cutaneous melanoma.

Overall study findings and caveats: The study found that CD8+ T cells averaged more expanded clones than CD4+.

Trimming cost V 2 bases and J 2 bases; bases outside gene matches: 13. Germline values: CDR1 SEHNR, CDR2 FQNEAQ (reference sequence). There are 19 residues in the CDR3. As to this clone: Its cognate antigen is unknown.

Repertoires were generated with immunoSEQ multiplex PCR, while TCRdb's copy carries only in-frame clones and drops some. The sample records fewer than 70,000 clones, around four fifths being singletons. The clonotype comes from an adult with an advanced solid tumor such as melanoma, head and neck, liver or kidney cancer. V gene TRBV7-9 combines with J gene TRBJ1-3, with TRBD1 identical over 9 bases. The sample here was CD4+ or CD8+ T cells sorted from blood, taken in a trial of the OX40 agonist ivuxolimab. In nucleotides, the CDR3 is TGTGCCAGCAGCTTAAGGGGGACAGGGACTCTAGGAGCTGGAAACACCATATATTTT. As protein: CASSLRGTGTLGAGNTIYF.